The 18 T cell receptor beta chains below come from one sample, sequenced in a study of beta chain features in type 1 diabetes. The sequenced template was cDNA made from the entire isolated RNA. Clones were sequenced by immunoSEQ multiplex PCR, and TCRdb holds only the in-frame ones, with some missing. The table records 200,000 to 250,000 clones, 9% to 10% of them present only once. What was sequenced was naive CD4+ T cells from blood. These TCRs come from a woman younger than 35 in good health.

Only a few counts were recorded for this clone. The CDR3 loop reads CASSELAGVRDEQFF. The CDR3 DNA is TGTGCCAGCAGTGAACTAGCGGGAGTACGTGATGAGCAGTTCTTC. The rearrangement joins TRBV2 to TRBJ2-1; the match to TRBD2 covers 10 bases. The V gene end was trimmed by 2 bases and the J gene end by 8 bases; junction bases not matched to a gene: 6. CDR1 SNHLY and CDR2 FYNNEI come from the germline V gene. The CDR3 is 15 residues long.

The chain uses TRBV7-9 and TRBJ2-5; D is perhaps TRBD1 (7 bases). V dropped 3 bases and J dropped 5 bases, with 16 bases sitting between them. Germline loops: CDR1 SEHNR, CDR2 FQNEAQ (reference sequence). This CDR3 spans 15 amino acids. This chain's CDR3 is CASSFQGGLRETQYF. As DNA, the CDR3 is TGTGCCAGCAGCTTCCAGGGGGGTCTTCGGGAGACCCAGTACTTC.

This clone was seen only a few times. This chain joins TRBV4-1 and TRBJ1-2; 9 bases fit TRBD1. The CDR3 has 17 amino acids. Looked up from germline, CDR1 is MGHRA and CDR2 is YSYEKL. V trimming: 0 bases; J trimming: 4 bases; junction bases outside the gene matches: 9. The CDR3 DNA is TGCGCCAGCAGCCAAGATGGGGGGACAGGGAAGGCCTATGGCTACACCTTC. As protein: CASSQDGGTGKAYGYTF.

In its sample, this clone was seen once. Mismatch with germline at one junction end may stem from a read error. V usage is TRBV5-1 and J usage is TRBJ1-2, with a weak D call TRBD1 (5 bases). The CDR3 spans 13 residues. CDR1 and CDR2 (germline): SGHRS, YFSETQ. Written as DNA, the CDR3 is TGCGCCGGCAGCTTGGCCGACAGCTATGGCTACACCTTC. This gives the protein CAGSLADSYGYTF.

The chain carries TRBV6-4 and TRBJ1-2, with 8 bases matching TRBD1. Germline CDR1 MRHNA, CDR2 SNTAGT. Unmatched junction bases numbered 7, after V lost 6 bases and J lost 7 bases. The CDR3 spans 13 residues. DNA of the CDR3: TGTGCCAGCAGCTCGACAGGGGATGTTGGCTACACCTTC. It translates to CASSSTGDVGYTF.

The chain has TRBV6-6 and TRBJ1-2; perhaps TRBD1 as D (5 bases). The germline CDR1 and CDR2 sequences are MNHNY and SVGAGI (reference sequence). Trimming stripped 2 bases from V and 8 bases from J, with 12 bases between. The CDR3 is 13 amino acids. The CDR3 loop is CASSYQGAGGYTF. In DNA form, the CDR3 reads TGTGCCAGCAGTTACCAAGGGGCAGGGGGCTACACCTTC.

This clone was seen a handful of times. The V and J genes are TRBV5-1 and TRBJ2-7; TRBD2 agrees at 14 bases. The germline V gene encodes CDR1 SGHRS and CDR2 YFSETQ. With V trimmed by 3 bases and J by 0 bases, 8 bases remained unmatched. This CDR3 comprises 18 residues. CDR3 sequence reads: CASSSGLAGGPSSYEQYF. In nucleotides, the CDR3 is TGCGCCAGCAGCTCCGGACTAGCGGGAGGTCCCAGCTCCTACGAGCAGTACTTC.

This clone occurred a few times. The rearrangement uses TRBV5-1 and TRBJ2-5; 9 bases are shared with TRBD1. V trimming: 4 bases; J trimming: 4 bases; junction bases outside the gene matches: 11. Per germline, CDR1 SGHRS and CDR2 YFSETQ. This CDR3 region has 16 residues. CDR3 sequence: CASSRTPPGQGETQYF. DNA of the CDR3: TGCGCCAGCAGCCGAACGCCCCCGGGACAGGGAGAGACCCAGTACTTC.

This clone has a handful of counts. This chain connects TRBV7-6 to TRBJ2-7, with 8 bases aligning to TRBD1. The CDR3 covers 13 residues. CDR1 is SGHVS and CDR2 is FNYEAQ in the germline V gene. V shed 5 bases, J shed 3 bases, and the junction held 3 bases outside the gene matches. CDR3 loop: CASSPDRDYEQYF. In nucleotides, the CDR3 is TGTGCCAGCAGCCCGGACAGGGACTACGAGCAGTACTTC. The entire variable domain, with the rest obtained from reference TRBV7-6 and TRBJ2-7, is as follows: GAGVSQSPRYKVTKRGQDVALRCDPISGHVSLYWYRQALGQGPEFLTYFNYEAQQDKSGLPNDRFSAERPEGSISTLTIQRTEQRDSAMYRCASSPDRDYEQYFGPGTRLTVT.

The table lists this clone with a few counts. The chain is built from TRBV19 and TRBJ2-3; the match to TRBD2 covers 12 bases. The CDR3 runs 17 residues. Germline CDR1 is LNHDA and CDR2 is SQIVND (reference sequence). The V and J ends lost 6 bases and 2 bases, in that order; junction bases with no gene match: 9. The CDR3 region is CASSLMGLAGLTDTQYF. CDR3 sequence (DNA): TGTGCCAGTAGCCTGATGGGACTAGCGGGCCTCACAGATACGCAGTATTTT.

The table lists this clone with a few counts. The rearrangement uses TRBV18 and TRBJ2-1; 8 nucleotides match TRBD2. CDR3 length: 15 residues. V shed 2 bases, J shed 4 bases, and the junction held 4 bases outside the gene matches. Germline CDR1 KGHSH, CDR2 LQKENI. The chain's CDR3 is CASSPTSGAYNEQFF. The CDR3 region has the DNA TGTGCCAGCTCACCAACTAGCGGAGCTTACAATGAGCAGTTCTTC.

This clone appeared a few times. The chain links TRBV5-1 to TRBJ2-3, with D possibly matching TRBD2 (5 bases). Looked up from germline, CDR1 is SGHRS and CDR2 is YFSETQ. The germline V and J ends were trimmed by 0 bases and 4 bases, with 15 bases remaining between them. The CDR3 loop spans 16 amino acids. CDR3 region: CASSLALAGKADTQYF. CDR3 DNA: TGCGCCAGCAGCTTGGCCCTAGCCGGAAAGGCAGATACGCAGTATTTT.

The chain joins TRBV11-2 to TRBJ2-7, with D possibly TRBD2 on 7 matching bases. Trimming pared 1 base from V and 4 bases from J, leaving 20 bases between. The CDR3 has 17 residues. The germline V gene encodes CDR1 SGHAT and CDR2 FQNNGV. CDR3 residues: CASSLVSVRGGAYEQYF. The DNA for the CDR3 is TGTGCCAGCAGCTTAGTAAGCGTTAGGGGGGGCGCTTACGAGCAGTACTTC.

This chain uses TRBV6-5 with TRBJ1-1; 9 bases line up with TRBD1. The germline gives CDR1 MNHEY, CDR2 SVGAGI. V lost 6 bases, J lost 1 base, and 9 bases stayed unmatched. The CDR3 covers 16 residues. This chain's CDR3 is CASRYDLQGANTEAFF. CDR3 sequence (DNA): TGTGCCAGCAGGTACGACTTACAGGGGGCGAACACTGAAGCTTTCTTT.

The chain has TRBV4-2 and TRBJ1-1, with a tentative D call TRBD1 (6 bases). This CDR3 region has 14 residues. With 1 base removed from V and 8 bases from J, the gap between germline ends came to 14 bases. Germline V gene lookup returns CDR1 LGHNA and CDR2 YNFKEQ. CDR3 sequence (DNA): TGTGCCAGCAGCCAAGCCCTACAGGGTAGGGAAGCTTTCTTT. Translating gives CASSQALQGREAFF.

This clone occurred a few times. The chain uses TRBV5-1 and TRBJ2-7, with 8 positions matching TRBD2. CDR1 is SGHRS and CDR2 is YFSETQ in the germline V gene. V shed 7 bases and J 0 bases; nucleotides not matched to a gene: 9. This CDR3 contains 15 residues. The CDR3 protein is CASSEPTSASYEQYF. The CDR3 DNA reads TGCGCCAGCTCTGAGCCGACTAGCGCCTCCTACGAGCAGTACTTC.

The CDR3 spells CASTLGGEYTF. The CDR3 DNA sequence: TGTGCCAGTACTCTAGGAGGGGAATACACCTTC. The genes are TRBV19 and TRBJ1-2; possible D gene TRBD1, 5 bases. The CDR3 has 11 residues. Deletions cut 7 bases from V and 11 bases from J, with 14 bases between. Germline values: CDR1 LNHDA, CDR2 SQIVND (reference sequence). The whole variable domain, filled in from reference TRBV19 and TRBJ1-2, reads DGGITQSPKYLFRKEGQNVTLSCEQNLNHDAMYWYRQDPGQGLRLIYYSQIVNDFQKGDIAEGYSVSREKKESFPLTVTSAQKNPTAFYLCASTLGGEYTFGSGTRLTVV.

The chain employs TRBV5-1 and TRBJ2-7; 10 nucleotides align to TRBD2. Germline assignment: CDR1 SGHRS and CDR2 YFSETQ. CDR3 length: 16 amino acids. The junction had 9 bases not matched to a gene; V was cut back by 0 bases and J by 6 bases. For the CDR3, the DNA is TGCGCCAGCAGCTTGGCCGAACTAGCGGGATTAGGCGAGCAGTACTTC. Translation gives CASSLAELAGLGEQYF.